The 20 T cell receptor beta chains presented below share a single source sample, sequenced in a study of T cells after posttransplantation cyclophosphamide. Only in-frame clones appear in the TCRdb table, and some are missing; sequencing was by immunoSEQ multiplex PCR. The sample carries around 47,000 clones, under 95% recorded once. The sample taken for sequencing was PBMCs. All receptors come from a woman aged 25 to 39 in good health and a related stem cell transplant donor.

This sequence joins TRBV28 and TRBJ1-2; D gene uncertain. Trimming left V 6 bases short and J 1 base short, with 18 bases between. There are 16 residues in the CDR3. The germline V gene has CDR1 MDHEN and CDR2 SYDVKM. The CDR3 DNA reads TGTGCCAGCAGCCCCCGCTCAAGGAGAGATAACTATGGCTACACCTTC. The encoded protein is CASSPRSRRDNYGYTF.

The chain has TRBV29-1 and TRBJ1-5; D gene uncertain. Trimming took 8 bases from V and 1 from J, leaving 12 bases between them. The CDR3 extends over 13 amino acids. Germline CDR1 reads SQVTM; CDR2 reads ANQGSEA. CDR3 coding DNA: TGCAGCACCGGGGAGGACAGCAATCAGCCCCAGCATTTT. Translation: CSTGEDSNQPQHF.

The chain uses TRBV18 and TRBJ1-1; D is ambiguous. In germline, CDR1 is KGHSH, CDR2 LQKENI. The CDR3 consists of 15 residues. Trimming cost V 3 bases and J 1 base, with 12 bases left between them. The chain's CDR3 is CASSPSAQPNTEAFF. The CDR3 DNA reads TGTGCCAGCTCACCGTCCGCACAGCCGAACACTGAAGCTTTCTTT.

On this clone: The junction and the germline gene differ at one end; a read error may be behind it. Within the sample, other DNA sequences also encode this same CDR3. This sequence joins TRBV6-6 and TRBJ1-1, with 8 bases fitting TRBD1. The CDR3 covers 16 residues. Looked up from germline, CDR1 is MNHNY and CDR2 is SVGAGI (reference sequence). The CDR3, as DNA: TGTGCCAGCAGTCACCCCGGACAGGGAGGGTCGACTGAAGCCTTCTTT. Its translation: CASSHPGQGGSTEAFF.

The V and J genes are TRBV13 and TRBJ1-4, with a possible D match to TRBD1 (5 bases). CDR3 size: 14 residues. Between the trimmed V and J ends, which lost 5 bases and 8 bases, there was a span of 15 bases. Germline V lookup: CDR1 PRHDT, CDR2 FYEKMQ (reference sequence). The CDR3 loop is CASSLRRVQEKLFF. In DNA, the CDR3 is TGTGCCAGCAGCCTTCGCAGGGTTCAAGAAAAACTGTTTTTT.

This chain uses TRBV19 with TRBJ2-3, with TRBD2 matching over 9 bases. V lost 10 bases and J lost 2; bases outside the gene matches: 10. This CDR3 spans 15 amino acids. CDR1 and CDR2 from the germline V gene are LNHDA and SQIVND (reference sequence). CDR3 residues: CATQGGGGDTDTQYF. The CDR3 bases are TGTGCCACTCAAGGAGGCGGGGGGGACACAGATACGCAGTATTTT.

This chain uses TRBV13 with TRBJ2-7, with D possibly being TRBD2 (7 bases). Germline CDR1 and CDR2: PRHDT and FYEKMQ (reference sequence). V dropped 5 bases and J dropped 0 bases, with 17 bases sitting between them. This CDR3 comprises 16 residues. The CDR3 nucleotides read TGTGCCAGCAGCCCCATGGGGGGGGGCGGCTCCTACGAGCAGTACTTC. Its translation: CASSPMGGGGSYEQYF.

The V and J genes are TRBV7-2 and TRBJ2-7, with a possible D match to TRBD1 (6 bases). Germline V gene sequence: CDR1 SGHTA, CDR2 FQGNSA. The V end was cut by 4 bases, the J end by 1 base, with 8 bases between. This CDR3 comprises 13 residues. CDR3 residues: CASSSDSSYEQYF. The DNA for the CDR3 is TGTGCCAGCAGCTCGGACAGTTCCTACGAGCAGTACTTC.

The rearrangement uses TRBV9 and TRBJ2-5; maybe TRBD2 (5 bases). This CDR3 contains 13 residues. Germline CDR1 and CDR2: SGDLS and YYNGEE. The V and J ends lost 4 bases and 5 bases respectively, with 12 bases between them. In DNA, the CDR3 is TGTGCCAGCAGCCCAAAAACTAGGGAGACCCAGTACTTC. This translates into CASSPKTRETQYF.

J is TRBJ1-1 and V is TRBV6-5; maybe TRBD1 (5 bases). The V gene lost 7 bases and the J gene lost 4 bases, with 16 bases spanning the gap. This CDR3 has 14 residues. Per germline, CDR1 MNHEY and CDR2 SVGAGI. CDR3: CASNERAGVTEAFF. The CDR3, as DNA: TGTGCCAGCAATGAACGTGCGGGGGTCACTGAAGCTTTCTTT.

This clone was recorded only once. The V gene is TRBV25-1, the J gene TRBJ2-3, with D possibly TRBD2 on 5 matching bases. The CDR3 sequence is 13 residues long. V was cut by 4 bases and J by 5 bases, with 10 bases left in between. Germline CDR1 is MGHDK and CDR2 is SYGVNS. The DNA for the CDR3 is TGTGCCAGCAGTGTTAGGGAGATAGATACGCAGTATTTT. Protein product: CASSVREIDTQYF.

The J gene is TRBJ2-2, the V gene TRBV7-9; 8 bases are a match to TRBD1. Losses at the gene ends were 0 bases for V and 2 bases for J; bases not matched to a gene: 2. The CDR3 extends over 16 amino acids. Germline CDR1 and CDR2: SEHNR and FQNEAQ (reference sequence). CDR3 in DNA: TGTGCCAGCAGCTTAGCACAGGGGGTTAACACCGGGGAGCTGTTTTTT. It translates to CASSLAQGVNTGELFF.

The chain uses TRBV7-9 and TRBJ2-1, with TRBD1 matching 9 bases. V was pared by 5 bases and J by 4 bases, with 6 bases of the junction left unmatched. Germline values: CDR1 SEHNR, CDR2 FQNEAQ (reference sequence). CDR3 length equals 15 residues. The CDR3 DNA reads TGTGCCAGCAGCCTCCTTGGGACAGGGTACAATGAGCAGTTCTTC. Encoded protein: CASSLLGTGYNEQFF.

V gene TRBV7-6 combines with J gene TRBJ2-7; perhaps TRBD2 as D (5 bases). CDR3 length equals 15 residues. The V and J ends lost 5 bases and 0 bases respectively, with 14 bases between them. The germline V gene has CDR1 SGHVS and CDR2 FNYEAQ. Here the CDR3 reads CASSMGDALSYEQYF. The CDR3 DNA reads as TGTGCCAGCAGCATGGGAGACGCCCTCTCCTACGAGCAGTACTTC.

The rearrangement links TRBV25-1 to TRBJ2-2; D is perhaps TRBD2 (5 bases). Trimming shortened V by 0 bases and J by 7 bases, and 15 bases separated the two germline ends. This CDR3 has 16 amino acids. CDR1 and CDR2 (germline): MGHDK, SYGVNS. Here the CDR3 reads CASSEYEGLDVGELFF. The CDR3 nucleotides read TGTGCCAGCAGTGAATATGAGGGCCTCGACGTCGGGGAGCTGTTTTTT.

The chain employs TRBV7-2 and TRBJ2-4; TRBD2 aligns across 11 bases. V dropped 5 bases and J dropped 10; count of bases not matched to a gene: 13. The germline CDR1 and CDR2 sequences are SGHTA and FQGNSA. CDR3 size: 16 residues. The CDR3 region is CASSLSGGATRRIQYF. The DNA for the CDR3 is TGTGCCAGCAGCCTTAGCGGGGGGGCCACTCGGAGGATTCAGTACTTC.

The chain is built from TRBV19 and TRBJ1-6; D is uncertain. The CDR3 is 13 residues long. CDR1 is LNHDA and CDR2 is SQIVND in the germline V gene (reference sequence). V was clipped by 6 bases and J by 5 bases, with 8 bases between them. DNA for the CDR3: TGTGCCAGTAGATCGGTCGATAATTCACCCCTCCACTTT. Translated, it gives CASRSVDNSPLHF.

V usage is TRBV4-1 and J usage is TRBJ1-2; 9 nucleotides align to TRBD1. Per the germline V gene, CDR1 is MGHRA and CDR2 is YSYEKL. Losses at the gene ends were 3 bases for V and 6 bases for J; bases not matched to a gene: 17. The CDR3 consists of 18 residues. CDR3 amino acids: CASSHPLRDRVVWDGYTF. As DNA, the CDR3 is TGCGCCAGCAGCCATCCCCTCCGGGACAGGGTGGTATGGGATGGCTACACCTTC.

This clone was detected once. The chain is built from TRBV27 and TRBJ2-5; a possible D gene is TRBD1 (6 bases). The last part of the DNA fits TRBJ2-7 better; the J call may be wrong. Germline CDR1 is MNHEY and CDR2 is SMNVEV (reference sequence). The CDR3 loop spans 11 amino acids. The CDR3 coding sequence is TGTGCCAGCGGACAGCTCTACGAGCAGTACTTC. Its translation: CASGQLYEQYF.

The genes are TRBV6-1 and TRBJ1-6; D may be TRBD1 (6 bases). The germline gives CDR1 MNHNS, CDR2 SASEGT. Trimming pared 3 bases from V and 5 bases from J, leaving 11 bases between. CDR3 length equals 15 residues. The CDR3 loop is CASSEGYRDNSPLHF. In nucleotides, the CDR3 is TGTGCCAGCAGTGAGGGTTACAGGGATAATTCACCCCTCCACTTT.